This T cell receptor beta chain is from a study of post-analysis software for immune sequencing data. Study as a whole: Clinical courses comprised relapsing-remitting, secondary progressive and progressive-relapsing multiple sclerosis. General observations from the study: The study found significantly lower normalized Chao1 diversity in multiple sclerosis patients than in controls. TRBV5-6, TRBV5-1 and TRBV20-1 were among about 5 TRBV segments more frequent in patients than controls. F-measure co-clustering was strong for batch-matched samples.

This clonotype was seen more than once but under ten times. Its antigen is currently unknown. The CDR3 extends over 13 amino acids. Trimming shortened V by 1 base and J by 7 bases, and 8 bases separated the two germline ends. Prepared TCR beta cDNA libraries contained unique molecular identifiers. Each sample of about 0.95 to 11 million input T cells yielded approximately 500,000 cDNA molecules, so each molecule approximated one T cell. TCRdb passed the PCR reads through MiXCR, listing each CDR3 protein once. Altogether 820,000 or so distinct CDR3 sequences are present, approximately 53% being singletons, with the ten largest covering about 4.8%.

This sequence was found in a girl aged 10-17 years with multiple sclerosis. Sequencing input: blood. The V and J genes are TRBV12-3 or TRBV12-4 and TRBJ2-1; no clear D gene. DNA for the CDR3: TGTGCCAGCAGTTTAGATGTGATTAATGAGCAGTTCTTC. The encoded protein is CASSLDVINEQFF.